These T cell receptor beta chains were read from a single sample in a study of T cell responses to AZD1222 COVID-19 vaccine. Only in-frame clones appear in the TCRdb table, and some are missing; sequencing was by immunoSEQ multiplex PCR. This table holds about 120,000 clones, roughly 91% found once. Sequencing used peripheral blood, obtained on day 0 of AZD1222 vaccination. These receptors were collected from an adult in good health. CDR3s include the opening cysteine and the closing phenylalanine or tryptophan. D genes are given only for firm matches. Some rows mark clone size as missing; the rest say once, few, many or name a class of expanded clone.

j_gene: TRBJ2-5
d_gene: .
len: 14
abundance: .
v_gene: TRBV2
CDR3nt: TGTGCCAGCAGTGGAATGCGGAATCAAGAGACCCAGTACTTC
CDR3aa: CASSGMRNQETQYF

j_gene: TRBJ1-2
d_gene: .
len: 16
abundance: .
v_gene: TRBV29-1
CDR3nt: TGCAGCGCCCTGGAGGGGTTTGACCGCTCTAACTATGGCTACACCTTC
CDR3aa: CSALEGFDRSNYGYTF

j_gene: TRBJ2-3
d_gene: .
len: 12
abundance: .
v_gene: TRBV18
CDR3nt: TGTGCCAGCTCACAACCAGCAGATACGCAGTATTTT
CDR3aa: CASSQPADTQYF

j_gene: TRBJ2-3
d_gene: .
len: 16
abundance: .
v_gene: TRBV27
CDR3nt: TGTGCCAGCCGAGACATGGGGGCGCCCCTAACAGATACGCAGTATTTT
CDR3aa: CASRDMGAPLTDTQYF

j_gene: TRBJ1-4
d_gene: .
len: 15
abundance: .
v_gene: TRBV4-1
CDR3nt: TGCGCCAGCAGCCAAGAGGGGGGTCCTAATGAAAAACTGTTTTTT
CDR3aa: CASSQEGGPNEKLFF

j_gene: TRBJ2-7
d_gene: TRBD1
len: 13
abundance: .
v_gene: TRBV7-2
CDR3nt: TGTGCCAGCAAGGGACAGGGGGCCTACGAGCAGTACTTC
CDR3aa: CASKGQGAYEQYF

j_gene: TRBJ1-4
d_gene: .
len: 12
abundance: .
v_gene: TRBV12-3/TRBV12-4
CDR3nt: TGTGCCAGCAGTTTGGCCGGGGAAAAACTGTTTTTT
CDR3aa: CASSLAGEKLFF

j_gene: TRBJ1-2
d_gene: .
len: 11
abundance: .
v_gene: TRBV18
CDR3nt: TGTGCCAGCTCACCAGACAGTGGCTACACCTTC
CDR3aa: CASSPDSGYTF

j_gene: TRBJ1-5
d_gene: TRBD1
len: 16
abundance: .
v_gene: TRBV6-6
CDR3nt: TGTGCCAGCAGTTACTCTACAGGGGCGCCATTGGGGTCCCAGCATTTT
CDR3aa: CASSYSTGAPLGSQHF

j_gene: TRBJ1-4
d_gene: .
len: 17
abundance: .
v_gene: TRBV9
CDR3nt: TGTGCCAGCAGCGTAGGGGCAGGGCTTGCAACTAATGAAAAACTGTTTTTT
CDR3aa: CASSVGAGLATNEKLFF

j_gene: TRBJ2-1
d_gene: .
len: 13
abundance: .
v_gene: TRBV14
CDR3nt: TGTGCCAGCAGCCAAGAAACAGCTAATGAGCAGTTCTTC
CDR3aa: CASSQETANEQFF

j_gene: TRBJ2-1
d_gene: TRBD2
len: 19
abundance: .
v_gene: TRBV5-1
CDR3nt: TGCGCCAGCAGCTCCGGGGGGGGTTCCCGACTCCGTGTTTCGAATGAGCAGTTCTTC
CDR3aa: CASSSGGGSRLRVSNEQFF

j_gene: TRBJ1-2
d_gene: .
len: 13
abundance: .
v_gene: TRBV7-9
CDR3nt: TGTGCCAGCAGCTTAGTTGGTAACTATGGCTACACCTTC
CDR3aa: CASSLVGNYGYTF

j_gene: TRBJ2-7
d_gene: TRBD1
len: 17
abundance: .
v_gene: TRBV5-5
CDR3nt: TGTGCCAGCAGTTATCAGATTCTGGGACAGGGGCACAACGAGCAGTACTTC
CDR3aa: CASSYQILGQGHNEQYF

j_gene: TRBJ2-1
d_gene: .
len: 13
abundance: .
v_gene: TRBV3-1/TRBV3-2
CDR3nt: TGTGCCAGCAGCCAAATGACCGTTAATGAGCAGTTCTTC
CDR3aa: CASSQMTVNEQFF

j_gene: TRBJ1-5
d_gene: TRBD1
len: 15
abundance: .
v_gene: TRBV18
CDR3nt: TGTGCCAGTCAAAGCCGGACAGGTGGGAATCAGCCCCAGCATTTT
CDR3aa: CASQSRTGGNQPQHF

j_gene: TRBJ1-2
d_gene: .
len: 14
abundance: .
v_gene: TRBV7-9
CDR3nt: TGTGCCAGCAGCTTAGAAGACAGTTTCTATGGCTACACCTTC
CDR3aa: CASSLEDSFYGYTF

j_gene: TRBJ1-1
d_gene: .
len: 13
abundance: .
v_gene: TRBV12-3/TRBV12-4
CDR3nt: TGTGCCAGCAGCCGAATCGACGGCGGGGAAGCTTTCTTT
CDR3aa: CASSRIDGGEAFF

j_gene: TRBJ2-7
d_gene: .
len: 14
abundance: once
v_gene: TRBV18
CDR3nt: TGTGCCAGCTCACCAACGGGGTCCGGAAACGAGCAGTACTTC
CDR3aa: CASSPTGSGNEQYF

j_gene: TRBJ2-2
d_gene: .
len: 17
abundance: .
v_gene: TRBV7-6
CDR3nt: TGTGCCAGCAGCTTAGACGTACGACAGAGTTTCACCGGGGAGCTGTTTTTT
CDR3aa: CASSLDVRQSFTGELFF

j_gene: TRBJ2-7
d_gene: .
len: 13
abundance: .
v_gene: TRBV25-1
CDR3nt: TGTGCCAGCAGTGAACATACAGGGCACGAGCAGTACTTC
CDR3aa: CASSEHTGHEQYF

j_gene: TRBJ2-5
d_gene: .
len: 14
abundance: .
v_gene: TRBV18
CDR3nt: TGTGCCAGCTCCGTTCCACAGGGTCAAGAGACCCAGTACTTC
CDR3aa: CASSVPQGQETQYF

j_gene: TRBJ1-4
d_gene: .
len: 14
abundance: .
v_gene: TRBV6-5
CDR3nt: TGTGCCAGCAGTTACGCCCCTATTAATGAAAAACTGTTTTTT
CDR3aa: CASSYAPINEKLFF

j_gene: TRBJ1-1
d_gene: .
len: 14
abundance: .
v_gene: TRBV5-3
CDR3nt: TGTGCCAGAAGCGAGACAGGTATGAACACTGAAGCTTTCTTT
CDR3aa: CARSETGMNTEAFF

j_gene: TRBJ1-6
d_gene: TRBD1
len: 15
abundance: .
v_gene: TRBV7-2
CDR3nt: TGTGCCAGCAGCCCCGACAGGGGGCATAATTCACCCCTCCACTTT
CDR3aa: CASSPDRGHNSPLHF